Listed below are T cell receptor beta chains from one sample, sequenced in a study of identical twins' blood T cells. TCRdb re-derived calls from the 5' RACE reads in MiXCR, one entry per CDR3 protein. The sample consists of fewer than 450,000 distinct CDR3 sequences, roughly 28% of them appearing once. The sample comprised PBMCs. The receptors shown here come from a woman aged 18-49 years in good health. Each CDR3 is given with its conserved first and last residue. D genes are given only for firm matches. Only part of the rows carry a size: once, few, many, or a class if the clone is expanded.

cdr3_nt	cdr3_aa	v_call	j_call	cdr3_length	d_call	clone_size
TGTGCCAGCAGTTTATCCCCCCGCATAACGGGCGGCTACACCTTC	CASSLSPRITGGYTF	TRBV27	TRBJ1-2	15	-	-
TGCAGTGCTGCGCCCTGGACAGTGGCGGGCACAGATACGCAGTATTTT	CSAAPWTVAGTDTQYF	TRBV20-1	TRBJ2-3	16	-	-
TGTGCCAGCAGTTACGTAAAGGGGTCCCTCCGATACACCTTC	CASSYVKGSLRYTF	TRBV6-5	TRBJ1-2	14	-	-
TGCAGTGCTAGACTTAGGGGGGGGCGAGGGGCTTTCTTT	CSARLRGGRGAFF	TRBV20-1	TRBJ1-1	13	-	-
TGTGCCAGCAGCGCGGGATCTTCTCAGCCCCAGCATTTT	CASSAGSSQPQHF	TRBV9	TRBJ1-5	13	-	-
TGCAGTGCTTACAACAGAAATAGCAATCAGCCCCAGCGTTTT	CSAYNRNSNQPQRF	TRBV20-1	TRBJ1-5	14	-	-
TGCAGTGCTAGAAATAGGGGGCAGGGCCATGGCTACACCTTC	CSARNRGQGHGYTF	TRBV20-1	TRBJ1-2	14	TRBD1	-
TGTGCCAGCAGCGTAGTTGAGAATAATTCACCCCTCCACTTT	CASSVVENNSPLHF	TRBV9	TRBJ1-6	14	-	few
TGCAGCGCCCGCTCAAGGGAGGCTGGGACTGAAGCTTTCTTT	CSARSREAGTEAFF	TRBV29-1	TRBJ1-1	14	-	once
TGTGCCAGCAGCTTAGGATACGTTGCGTCTGCTGATTCACCCCTCCACTTT	CASSLGYVASADSPLHF	TRBV7-9	TRBJ1-6	17	-	-
TGTGCCAGCAGCCCTATGACCGGGGAGCTGTTTTTT	CASSPMTGELFF	TRBV7-9	TRBJ2-2	12	-	few
TGTGCCATCAGAGAGAATAGGTACGAGCAGTACTTC	CAIRENRYEQYF	TRBV10-3	TRBJ2-7	12	-	-
TGTGCCAGCAGCCTTGGAAGGGTAGTCTACGAGCAGTACTTC	CASSLGRVVYEQYF	TRBV5-5	TRBJ2-7	14	-	few
TGTGCCAGTAGTATAGAGGGCGAGCAGTTCTTC	CASSIEGEQFF	TRBV19	TRBJ2-1	11	-	-
TGTGCCAGCAGCCCCTATAGGACGGGAGGAGACACCATATATTTT	CASSPYRTGGDTIYF	TRBV7-8	TRBJ1-3	15	-	-
TGTGCCAGCAGTACCTACTCTGGGGCCAACGTCCTGACTTTC	CASSTYSGANVLTF	TRBV9	TRBJ2-6	14	-	few
TGTGCCAGTAGTATATACGGTAGCGGGATAAATGAGCAGTTCTTC	CASSIYGSGINEQFF	TRBV19	TRBJ2-1	15	TRBD2	-
TGTGCCAGCTCACAGGGGATCCCTCCTGAAGCTTTCTTT	CASSQGIPPEAFF	TRBV18	TRBJ1-1	13	-	few
TGTGCCAGCAGCCATCGCGGGAGAGGACTGTTTTTT	CASSHRGRGLFF	TRBV3-1	TRBJ1-4	12	-	many
TGTGCCGGCAGCCTAGCGGGAAGTGGGAATGAGCAGTTCTTC	CAGSLAGSGNEQFF	TRBV12-3/TRBV12-4	TRBJ2-1	14	TRBD2	-
TGTGCCAGCAGCCCTTTCCCCATGGGGGGCGGGTCGAATGAGCAGTTCTTC	CASSPFPMGGGSNEQFF	TRBV5-4	TRBJ2-1	17	-	-
TGCAGTGCTAGGGGCGGAACCTACAATGAGCAGTTCTTC	CSARGGTYNEQFF	TRBV20-1	TRBJ2-1	13	-	many
TGCAGTGCTAGAGACTCGAGCTCCTACAATGAGCAGTTCTTC	CSARDSSSYNEQFF	TRBV20-1	TRBJ2-1	14	-	few
TGTGCCAGCAGCCATGAGCGGGAGGTAAGATACAATGAGCAGTTCTTC	CASSHEREVRYNEQFF	TRBV6-5	TRBJ2-1	16	TRBD2	few
TGCGCCAGCAGCTCCGTGCCTAGTGTTCAGCCCGGGGAGCTGTTTTTT	CASSSVPSVQPGELFF	TRBV5-1	TRBJ2-2	16	-	-
TGCAGTGCTAGAGGGGGGGGCAACACTGAAGCTTTCTTT	CSARGGGNTEAFF	TRBV20-1	TRBJ1-1	13	-	many
TGCAGTGCTGGGGCGGAGGGTCAAGAGACCCAGTACTTC	CSAGAEGQETQYF	TRBV20-1	TRBJ2-5	13	-	-
TGTGCCAGCAGCCGTACAGCGGACAGGGGGAAACCTGAAGCTTTCTTT	CASSRTADRGKPEAFF	TRBV7-9	TRBJ1-1	16	TRBD1	-